Listed below are T cell receptor beta chains from one sample, sequenced in a study of T cell responses to AZD1222 COVID-19 vaccine. The assay was immunoSEQ multiplex PCR, and TCRdb's table has in-frame clones only and misses some. Of about 150,000 clones listed, 90% are singletons. The sample was peripheral blood, taken on day 0 of AZD1222 vaccination. Every receptor here comes from an adult in good health. Both conserved end residues are part of each CDR3. A D gene is named only where the DNA matches it firmly. Not every row has a clone size; where given, it reads once, few, many or a size class.

d_gene: NA; v_gene: TRBV7-9; j_gene: TRBJ2-7; abundance: NA; CDR3nt: TGTGCCAGCAGCCCATCCGGACAGTACGAGCAGTACTTC; CDR3aa: CASSPSGQYEQYF
d_gene: NA; v_gene: TRBV9; j_gene: TRBJ1-5; abundance: NA; CDR3nt: TGTGCCAGCAGCGTAGACGAGGGGTTCGGTCAGCCCCAGCATTTT; CDR3aa: CASSVDEGFGQPQHF
d_gene: TRBD1; v_gene: TRBV15; j_gene: TRBJ1-5; abundance: NA; CDR3nt: TGTGCCACCAGCACTACGGACAGGAGGGATCAGCCCCAGCATTTT; CDR3aa: CATSTTDRRDQPQHF
d_gene: NA; v_gene: TRBV6-1; j_gene: TRBJ1-4; abundance: few; CDR3nt: TGTGCCAGCAGTGAAGGAAGGGACGGCTTTGATAATGAAAAACTGTTTTTT; CDR3aa: CASSEGRDGFDNEKLFF
d_gene: TRBD1; v_gene: TRBV6-5; j_gene: TRBJ2-3; abundance: NA; CDR3nt: TGTGCCAGCAGAAAAACAGGGGCCAGCACAGATACGCAGTATTTT; CDR3aa: CASRKTGASTDTQYF
d_gene: NA; v_gene: TRBV28; j_gene: TRBJ1-2; abundance: NA; CDR3nt: TGTGCCAGCAGTTTAGGGGGGGTCTCGTATGGCTACACCTTC; CDR3aa: CASSLGGVSYGYTF
d_gene: NA; v_gene: TRBV19; j_gene: TRBJ1-2; abundance: few; CDR3nt: TGTGCCAGTACCCACCCAGGCGGGTCCGTTGGCTATGGCTACACCTTC; CDR3aa: CASTHPGGSVGYGYTF
d_gene: TRBD2; v_gene: TRBV9; j_gene: TRBJ2-3; abundance: NA; CDR3nt: TGTGCCCGCGGGGACTGGGGTACTAGCGGGGGGGCCCGAACAGATACGCAGTATTTT; CDR3aa: CARGDWGTSGGARTDTQYF
d_gene: NA; v_gene: TRBV7-7; j_gene: TRBJ1-3; abundance: NA; CDR3nt: TGTGCTAGCAGTCGTGGGTCAGGGATTGGAAACACCATATATTTT; CDR3aa: CASSRGSGIGNTIYF
d_gene: NA; v_gene: TRBV7-9; j_gene: TRBJ1-1; abundance: NA; CDR3nt: TGTGCCAGCAGCCTACACCTCACTGAAGCTTTCTTT; CDR3aa: CASSLHLTEAFF
d_gene: NA; v_gene: TRBV5-1; j_gene: TRBJ2-2; abundance: NA; CDR3nt: TGCGCCAGCAGGATGATCCCAAAACAGGGTTTGGGGTCGAACACCGGGGAGCTGTTTTTT; CDR3aa: CASRMIPKQGLGSNTGELFF
d_gene: TRBD1; v_gene: TRBV6-2/TRBV6-3; j_gene: TRBJ2-1; abundance: few; CDR3nt: TGTGCCAGCAGCCATCCCCCCGACAGGGACAATGAGCAGTTCTTC; CDR3aa: CASSHPPDRDNEQFF
d_gene: NA; v_gene: TRBV11-3; j_gene: TRBJ1-2; abundance: NA; CDR3nt: TGTGCCAGCAGCAGGGGACCGGCCTATGGCTACACCTTC; CDR3aa: CASSRGPAYGYTF
d_gene: NA; v_gene: TRBV28; j_gene: TRBJ2-7; abundance: NA; CDR3nt: TGTGCCAGCAGTTCCCCGGGACAAGAGGAGGGGCAGTACTTC; CDR3aa: CASSSPGQEEGQYF
d_gene: NA; v_gene: TRBV28; j_gene: TRBJ1-6; abundance: few; CDR3nt: TGTGCCAGCAGTTTATGGGCTAGGCAGGGTAGTAATTCACCCCTCCACTTT; CDR3aa: CASSLWARQGSNSPLHF
d_gene: NA; v_gene: TRBV6-5; j_gene: TRBJ1-1; abundance: NA; CDR3nt: TGTGCCAGCAGTTACGGAGGGAACACTGAAGCTTTCTTT; CDR3aa: CASSYGGNTEAFF
d_gene: NA; v_gene: TRBV11-2; j_gene: TRBJ1-3; abundance: NA; CDR3nt: TGTGCCAGCAGCTTAGAGCAGGGGAGCGGAAACACCATATATTTT; CDR3aa: CASSLEQGSGNTIYF
d_gene: NA; v_gene: TRBV9; j_gene: TRBJ1-2; abundance: NA; CDR3nt: TGTGCCAGCAGCGTAGGGCACATTAACTATGGCTACACCTTC; CDR3aa: CASSVGHINYGYTF
d_gene: NA; v_gene: TRBV30; j_gene: TRBJ1-2; abundance: NA; CDR3nt: TGTGCCTGCGCAGTCGCGGGGGTAAACTATGGCTACACCTTC; CDR3aa: CACAVAGVNYGYTF
d_gene: TRBD1; v_gene: TRBV10-3; j_gene: TRBJ1-1; abundance: NA; CDR3nt: TGTGCCATCAGTGAGACAGGGGCCAGTCGAGCTTTCTTT; CDR3aa: CAISETGASRAFF
d_gene: NA; v_gene: TRBV19; j_gene: TRBJ2-7; abundance: NA; CDR3nt: TGTGCCAGTAGTATGGGGGCAGGCTACGAGCAGTACTTC; CDR3aa: CASSMGAGYEQYF
d_gene: NA; v_gene: TRBV3-1/TRBV3-2; j_gene: TRBJ2-3; abundance: NA; CDR3nt: TGTGCCAGCAGCCCCCAACCAGGAATCCTCACAGATACGCAGTATTTT; CDR3aa: CASSPQPGILTDTQYF
d_gene: NA; v_gene: TRBV4-1; j_gene: TRBJ2-3; abundance: NA; CDR3nt: TGCGCCAGCAGCCAAGACTATCGACAGATCTTT; CDR3aa: CASSQDYRQIF
d_gene: NA; v_gene: TRBV6-5; j_gene: TRBJ2-1; abundance: NA; CDR3nt: TGTGCCAGCAGTTACGGACTCCCCGTCCATGCCAATGAGCAGTTCTTC; CDR3aa: CASSYGLPVHANEQFF
d_gene: NA; v_gene: TRBV5-1; j_gene: TRBJ1-1; abundance: NA; CDR3nt: TGCGCCAGCAGCTTTGGACGGATTGCGAACACTGAAGCTTTCTTT; CDR3aa: CASSFGRIANTEAFF
d_gene: NA; v_gene: TRBV30; j_gene: TRBJ2-7; abundance: few; CDR3nt: TGTGCCTGGGGACTTCGCGGCGTCTCCTACGAGCAGTACTTC; CDR3aa: CAWGLRGVSYEQYF
d_gene: NA; v_gene: TRBV30; j_gene: TRBJ1-3; abundance: once; CDR3nt: TGTGCCTGGAGTGTATCCAGGTCTGGAAACACCATATATTTT; CDR3aa: CAWSVSRSGNTIYF
d_gene: TRBD1; v_gene: TRBV5-1; j_gene: TRBJ2-2; abundance: NA; CDR3nt: TGCGCCAGCAGGGGGGACAGGGGCACCGGGGAGCTGTTTTTT; CDR3aa: CASRGDRGTGELFF
d_gene: NA; v_gene: TRBV30; j_gene: TRBJ1-1; abundance: NA; CDR3nt: TGTGCCTCTCCTGGACAACTGAACACTGAAGCTTTCTTT; CDR3aa: CASPGQLNTEAFF
d_gene: NA; v_gene: TRBV5-1; j_gene: TRBJ1-1; abundance: NA; CDR3nt: TGCGCCAGCAGGGGGGTCCTGAACACTGAAGCTTTCTTT; CDR3aa: CASRGVLNTEAFF
d_gene: NA; v_gene: TRBV6-5; j_gene: TRBJ2-7; abundance: NA; CDR3nt: TGTGCCAGCAGTCCTGGAACCTACGAGCAGTACTTC; CDR3aa: CASSPGTYEQYF
d_gene: TRBD2; v_gene: TRBV11-2; j_gene: TRBJ2-7; abundance: NA; CDR3nt: TGTGCCAGCAACGAGGGACTAGCCTACGAGCAGTACTTC; CDR3aa: CASNEGLAYEQYF
d_gene: NA; v_gene: TRBV5-1; j_gene: TRBJ1-5; abundance: NA; CDR3nt: TGCGCCAGCAGCTTGGGAGCTTTTCCAGGGGTTCAGCCCCAGCATTTT; CDR3aa: CASSLGAFPGVQPQHF
d_gene: TRBD1; v_gene: TRBV19; j_gene: TRBJ2-5; abundance: NA; CDR3nt: TGTGCCAGTAGTATAGGTAGGGGACAGGGAGAGACCCAGTACTTC; CDR3aa: CASSIGRGQGETQYF
d_gene: NA; v_gene: TRBV12-3/TRBV12-4; j_gene: TRBJ1-1; abundance: once; CDR3nt: TGTGCCAGCAGTCGGGACCCGGAAGCTTTCTTT; CDR3aa: CASSRDPEAFF
d_gene: TRBD2; v_gene: TRBV11-3; j_gene: TRBJ2-7; abundance: NA; CDR3nt: TGTGCCAGCAGCTTATACCTAGCGGGGAGCTCCTACGAGCAGTACTTC; CDR3aa: CASSLYLAGSSYEQYF
d_gene: NA; v_gene: TRBV27; j_gene: TRBJ2-1; abundance: few; CDR3nt: TGTGCCACCAAAGGGGGAAGCTCCTACAATGAGCAGTTCTTC; CDR3aa: CATKGGSSYNEQFF
d_gene: NA; v_gene: TRBV2; j_gene: TRBJ1-2; abundance: NA; CDR3nt: TGTGCCAGCTTCCGGCCCCAGGACCTTAACTATGGCTACACCTTC; CDR3aa: CASFRPQDLNYGYTF
d_gene: NA; v_gene: TRBV29-1; j_gene: TRBJ1-1; abundance: NA; CDR3nt: TGCAGCGTTGATGAGGAGTACACTGAAGCTTTCTTT; CDR3aa: CSVDEEYTEAFF
d_gene: NA; v_gene: TRBV5-1; j_gene: TRBJ2-5; abundance: NA; CDR3nt: TGCGCCAGCAGCTTCGCCCCGACAGCTCAAGAGACCCAGTACTTC; CDR3aa: CASSFAPTAQETQYF
d_gene: NA; v_gene: TRBV11-2; j_gene: TRBJ1-4; abundance: NA; CDR3nt: TGTGCCAGCAGCTTGGACACTTTTGAAAAACTGTTTTTT; CDR3aa: CASSLDTFEKLFF
d_gene: NA; v_gene: TRBV5-4; j_gene: TRBJ1-4; abundance: NA; CDR3nt: TGTGCCAGCAGCTTGAATCAGGCAACTAATGAAAAACTGTTTTTT; CDR3aa: CASSLNQATNEKLFF
d_gene: TRBD1; v_gene: TRBV6-5; j_gene: TRBJ1-1; abundance: NA; CDR3nt: TGTGCCAGCAGTCTACTGGGACAGGACACTGAAGCTTTCTTT; CDR3aa: CASSLLGQDTEAFF
d_gene: NA; v_gene: TRBV5-5; j_gene: TRBJ2-1; abundance: NA; CDR3nt: TGTGCCAGCAGCTCCTCCGGGACAACCTCCTACAATGAGCAGTTCTTC; CDR3aa: CASSSSGTTSYNEQFF
d_gene: TRBD1; v_gene: TRBV2; j_gene: TRBJ1-1; abundance: NA; CDR3nt: TGTGCCAGCAGGAAAGGGACAGGGGGCGATCGGACTGAAGCTTTCTTT; CDR3aa: CASRKGTGGDRTEAFF
d_gene: NA; v_gene: TRBV5-1; j_gene: TRBJ1-3; abundance: NA; CDR3nt: TGCGCCAGCAGCCCCCCGACCGCTGGAAACACCATATATTTT; CDR3aa: CASSPPTAGNTIYF
d_gene: NA; v_gene: TRBV5-4; j_gene: TRBJ2-1; abundance: NA; CDR3nt: TGTGCCAGCAGCTTTTTGAAGGCCAGCTCCTACAATGAGCAGTTCTTC; CDR3aa: CASSFLKASSYNEQFF
d_gene: NA; v_gene: TRBV3-1/TRBV3-2; j_gene: TRBJ1-6; abundance: NA; CDR3nt: TGTGCCAGCAGCACCCGGGACAATTCACCCCTCCACTTT; CDR3aa: CASSTRDNSPLHF
d_gene: NA; v_gene: TRBV6-5; j_gene: TRBJ1-4; abundance: NA; CDR3nt: TGTGCCAGCAGTTACTCGTTGGAGGGATTAGAAAAACTGTTTTTT; CDR3aa: CASSYSLEGLEKLFF